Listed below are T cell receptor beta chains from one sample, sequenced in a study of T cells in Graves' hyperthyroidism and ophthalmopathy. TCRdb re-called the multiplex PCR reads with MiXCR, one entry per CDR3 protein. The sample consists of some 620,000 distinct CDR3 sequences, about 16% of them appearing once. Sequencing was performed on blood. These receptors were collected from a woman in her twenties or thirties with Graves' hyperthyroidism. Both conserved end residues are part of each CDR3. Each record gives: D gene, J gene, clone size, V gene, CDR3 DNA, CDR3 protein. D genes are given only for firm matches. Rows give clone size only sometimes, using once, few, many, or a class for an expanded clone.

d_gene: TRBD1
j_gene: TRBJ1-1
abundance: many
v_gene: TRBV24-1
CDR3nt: TGTGCCACCAGTACAGGGGGCGGAAACACTGAAGCTTTCTTT
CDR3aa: CATSTGGGNTEAFF

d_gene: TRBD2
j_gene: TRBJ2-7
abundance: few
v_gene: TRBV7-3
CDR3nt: TGTGCCAGCAGCTTAAGTTCAACTAGCGATCACGAGCAGTACTTC
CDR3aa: CASSLSSTSDHEQYF

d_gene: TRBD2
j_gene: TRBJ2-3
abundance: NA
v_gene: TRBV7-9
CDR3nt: TGTGCCAGCAGCAACTGGGTAGGGACTAGCGGGGGCACAGATACGCAGTATTTT
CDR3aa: CASSNWVGTSGGTDTQYF

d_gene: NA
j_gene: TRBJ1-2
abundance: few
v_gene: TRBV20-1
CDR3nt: TGCAGTGCTTGGGGACGGACTGGCTACACCTTC
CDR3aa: CSAWGRTGYTF

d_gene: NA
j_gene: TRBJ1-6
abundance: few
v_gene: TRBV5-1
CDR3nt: TGCGCCAGCAGCTATCTCCCGGGACCGCAAAATTCACCCCTCCACTTT
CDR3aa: CASSYLPGPQNSPLHF

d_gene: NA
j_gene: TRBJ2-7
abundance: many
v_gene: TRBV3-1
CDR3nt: TGTGCCAGCAGCATCGGCCATAACTACGAGCAGTACTTC
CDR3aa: CASSIGHNYEQYF

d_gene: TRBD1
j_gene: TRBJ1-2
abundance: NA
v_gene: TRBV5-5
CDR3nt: TGTGCCAGCAGCTTGGGACCAAAGGACAGGGGACTAAACTATGGCTACACCTTC
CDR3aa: CASSLGPKDRGLNYGYTF

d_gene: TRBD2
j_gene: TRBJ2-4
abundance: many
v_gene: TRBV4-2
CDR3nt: TGTGCCAGCAGCCAAGTACTAGCGGGAGACGTCTCCAAAAACATTCAGTACTTC
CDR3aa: CASSQVLAGDVSKNIQYF

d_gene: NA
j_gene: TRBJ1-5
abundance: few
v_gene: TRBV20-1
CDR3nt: TGCAGTGCTAGCACGGGGTGGAGAGGCAATCAGCCCCAGCATTTT
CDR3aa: CSASTGWRGNQPQHF

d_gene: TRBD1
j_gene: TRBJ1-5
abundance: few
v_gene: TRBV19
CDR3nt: TGTGCCAGTAGTGCCGGGACAGGGGTGCAGCCCCAGCATTTT
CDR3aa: CASSAGTGVQPQHF

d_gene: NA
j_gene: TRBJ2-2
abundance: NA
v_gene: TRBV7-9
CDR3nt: TGTGCCAGCAGCCCGCGTCAGGCAACCGGGGAGCTGTTTTTT
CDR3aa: CASSPRQATGELFF

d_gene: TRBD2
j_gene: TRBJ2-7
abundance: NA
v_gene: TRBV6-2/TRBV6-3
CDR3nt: TGTGCCAGCAGTTATGGCGGGAGTGCCTACGAGCAGTACTTC
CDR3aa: CASSYGGSAYEQYF

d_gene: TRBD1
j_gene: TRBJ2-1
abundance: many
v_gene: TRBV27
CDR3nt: TGTGCCAGCAGTTATTGGGACAGGGTCTACAATGAGCAGTTCTTC
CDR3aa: CASSYWDRVYNEQFF

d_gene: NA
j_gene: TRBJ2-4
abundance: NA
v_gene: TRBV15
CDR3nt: TGTGCCACCAGCAGAGAAGAAGGGGTAAACATTCAGTACTTC
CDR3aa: CATSREEGVNIQYF

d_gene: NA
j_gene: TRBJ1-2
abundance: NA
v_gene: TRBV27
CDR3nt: TGTGCCAGCAGTTGGTCGGCAGGGAATTTGAGGGGCTACACCTTC
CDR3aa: CASSWSAGNLRGYTF

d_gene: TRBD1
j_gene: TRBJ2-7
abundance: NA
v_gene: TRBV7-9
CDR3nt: TGTGCCAGCAGCTTAGTTCCGGGTACGGGACAGCTACACTACGAGCAGTACTTC
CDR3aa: CASSLVPGTGQLHYEQYF

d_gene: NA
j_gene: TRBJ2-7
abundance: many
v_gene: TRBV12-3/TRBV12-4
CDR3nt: TGTGCCAGCAGTTCCCCTTCTCGCGGGGTCTACGAGCAGTACTTC
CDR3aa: CASSSPSRGVYEQYF

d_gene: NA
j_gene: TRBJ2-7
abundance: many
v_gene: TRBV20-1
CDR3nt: TGCAGTGCTTATAAGTCCGGGGCTTACTACGAGCAGTACTTC
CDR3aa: CSAYKSGAYYEQYF

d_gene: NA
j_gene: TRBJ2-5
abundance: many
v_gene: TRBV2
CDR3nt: TGTGCCAGCAGCGAGAGTGGAAACCAAGAGACCCAGTACTTC
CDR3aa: CASSESGNQETQYF

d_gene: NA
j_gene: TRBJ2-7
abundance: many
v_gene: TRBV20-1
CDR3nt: TGCAGTGCTACTGGGACAACAAACTACGAGCAGTACTTC
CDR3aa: CSATGTTNYEQYF

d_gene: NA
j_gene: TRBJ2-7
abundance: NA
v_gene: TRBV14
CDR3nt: TGTGCCAGCAGCCAATCAGGGAGAGACGAGCAGCACTTC
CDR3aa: CASSQSGRDEQHF

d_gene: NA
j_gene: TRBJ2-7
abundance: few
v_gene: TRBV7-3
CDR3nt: TGTGCCAGCAGCCTCTCCCCGCGGGGTGAGCAGTACTTC
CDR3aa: CASSLSPRGEQYF

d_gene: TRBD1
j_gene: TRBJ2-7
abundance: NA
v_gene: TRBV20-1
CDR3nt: TGCAGTGCTAGAGATTACCAGGGGGCGGACGAGCAGTACTTC
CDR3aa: CSARDYQGADEQYF

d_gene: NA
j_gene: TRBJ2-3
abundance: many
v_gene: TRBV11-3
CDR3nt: TGTGCCAGCAGCTTAACAGTCCGCACAGATACGCAGTATTTT
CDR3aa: CASSLTVRTDTQYF

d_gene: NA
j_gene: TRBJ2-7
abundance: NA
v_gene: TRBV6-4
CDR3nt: TGTGCCAGCAGTTGGGATCACCGCAACTCCTACGAGCAGTACTTC
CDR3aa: CASSWDHRNSYEQYF

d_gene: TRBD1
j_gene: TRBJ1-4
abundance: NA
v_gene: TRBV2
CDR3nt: TGTGCCAGCAGAGTACAGGGGGCGCGTGACGAAAAACTGTTTTTT
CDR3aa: CASRVQGARDEKLFF

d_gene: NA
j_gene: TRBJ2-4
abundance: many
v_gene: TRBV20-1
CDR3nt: TGCAGTGCTAGTTTCACAGGGTGGGGAGCCAAAAACATTCAGTACTTC
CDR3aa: CSASFTGWGAKNIQYF

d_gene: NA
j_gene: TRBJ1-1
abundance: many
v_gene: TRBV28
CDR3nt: TGTGCCAGCGGGACCCGTCGTAGGAACACTGAAGCTTTCTTT
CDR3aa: CASGTRRRNTEAFF

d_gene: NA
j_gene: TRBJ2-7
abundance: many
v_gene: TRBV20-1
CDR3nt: TGCAGTGCTGAATCTCCCTTGGAGGGCGGGAACGAGCAGTACTTC
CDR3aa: CSAESPLEGGNEQYF

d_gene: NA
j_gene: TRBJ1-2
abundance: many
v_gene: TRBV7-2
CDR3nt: TGTGCCAGCAGCTTAGATCGACGGTTGGATGGCTACACCTTC
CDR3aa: CASSLDRRLDGYTF

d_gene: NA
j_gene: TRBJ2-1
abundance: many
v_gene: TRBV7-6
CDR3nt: TGTGCCAGCAGCTTGCCTTCACAGGTCCTATCCTACAATGAGCAGTTCTTC
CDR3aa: CASSLPSQVLSYNEQFF

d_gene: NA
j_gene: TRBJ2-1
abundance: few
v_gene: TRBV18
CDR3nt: TGTGCCAGCTCACCAAGTCAGGGTAGCGATGAGCAGTTCTTC
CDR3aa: CASSPSQGSDEQFF

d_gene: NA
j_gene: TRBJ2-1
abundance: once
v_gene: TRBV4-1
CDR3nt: TGCGCCAGCAGCCAAGATCGCGGTTTAACCTACAATGAGCAGTTCTTC
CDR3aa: CASSQDRGLTYNEQFF

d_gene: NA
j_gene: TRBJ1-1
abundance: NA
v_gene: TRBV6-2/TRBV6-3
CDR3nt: TGTGCCAGCAGTCAGAGACCCGGGAACACTGAAGCTTTCTTT
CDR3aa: CASSQRPGNTEAFF

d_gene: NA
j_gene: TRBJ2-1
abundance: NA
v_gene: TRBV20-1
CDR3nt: TGCAGTGCACTACCTCACAATGAGCAGTTCTTC
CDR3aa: CSALPHNEQFF

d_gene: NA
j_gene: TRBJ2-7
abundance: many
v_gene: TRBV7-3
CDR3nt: TGTGCCAGCAGCCAAGGTAGTACGTCGGACGAGCAGTACTTC
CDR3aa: CASSQGSTSDEQYF

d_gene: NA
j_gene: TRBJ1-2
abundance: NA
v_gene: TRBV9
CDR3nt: TGTGCCAGCAGCGTACGAGAAAACTATGGCTACACCTTC
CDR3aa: CASSVRENYGYTF

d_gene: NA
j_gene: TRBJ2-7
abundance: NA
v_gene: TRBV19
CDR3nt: TGTGCCAGTAGTTACCAGGGCTACGAGCAGTACTTC
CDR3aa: CASSYQGYEQYF

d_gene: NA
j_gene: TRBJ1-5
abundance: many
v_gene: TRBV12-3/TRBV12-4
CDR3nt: TGTGCCAGCCTACAGGGCTTGGATCAGCCCCAGCATTTT
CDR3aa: CASLQGLDQPQHF

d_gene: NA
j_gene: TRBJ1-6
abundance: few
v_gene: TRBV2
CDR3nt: TGTGCCAGCAGTGATCCTGCCCCCAATTCACCCCTCCACTTT
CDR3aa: CASSDPAPNSPLHF

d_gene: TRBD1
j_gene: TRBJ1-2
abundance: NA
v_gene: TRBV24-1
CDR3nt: TGTGCCACCAGTACGCCCCTGGGGACAGGGGGCCCCCATTACTATGGCTACACCTTC
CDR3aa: CATSTPLGTGGPHYYGYTF

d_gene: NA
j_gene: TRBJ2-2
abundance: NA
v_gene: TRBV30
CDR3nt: TGTGCCTGGAGTGTAGGGGCGAACACCGGGGAGCTGTTTTTT
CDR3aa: CAWSVGANTGELFF

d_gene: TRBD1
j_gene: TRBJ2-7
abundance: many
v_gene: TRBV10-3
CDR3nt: TGTGCCATCAGTCAGACAGGGGCGGTCTACGAGCAGTACTTC
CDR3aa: CAISQTGAVYEQYF

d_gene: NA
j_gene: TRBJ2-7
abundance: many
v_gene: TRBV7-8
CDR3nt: TGTGCCAGCAGCTCCGGGACCCTAGCAGAGCAGTACTTC
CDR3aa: CASSSGTLAEQYF

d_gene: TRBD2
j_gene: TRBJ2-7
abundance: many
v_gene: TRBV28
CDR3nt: TGTGCCAGCAGGTCTAGCGGGAGGGTTTACGAGCAGTACTTC
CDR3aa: CASRSSGRVYEQYF

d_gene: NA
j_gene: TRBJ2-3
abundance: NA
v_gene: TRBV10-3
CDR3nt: TGTGCCATCAGCCCCCGGACTCGGGAAGATACGCAGTATTTT
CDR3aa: CAISPRTREDTQYF

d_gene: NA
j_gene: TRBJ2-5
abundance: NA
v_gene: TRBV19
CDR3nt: TGTGCCAGTAGTAACCTAGGAGGGGCTAAGACCCAGTACTTC
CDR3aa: CASSNLGGAKTQYF

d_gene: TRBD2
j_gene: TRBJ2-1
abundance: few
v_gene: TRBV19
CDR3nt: TGTGCCAGTCACGGACTAGCGGGCAACAATGAGCAGTTCTTC
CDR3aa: CASHGLAGNNEQFF

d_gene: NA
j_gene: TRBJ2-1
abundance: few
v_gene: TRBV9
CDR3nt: TGTGCCAGCAGCGAAGGGGTGGAGGGAAAGTACAATGAGCAGTTCTTC
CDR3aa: CASSEGVEGKYNEQFF

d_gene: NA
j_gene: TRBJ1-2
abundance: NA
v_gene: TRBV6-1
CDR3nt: TGTGCCAGCACCAGGACCTCTACGGGGTTTAATGGCTACACCTTC
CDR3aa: CASTRTSTGFNGYTF

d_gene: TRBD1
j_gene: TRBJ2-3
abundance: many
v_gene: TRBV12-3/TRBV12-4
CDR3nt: TGTGCCAGCAGTACCGGGACAGGGGGCACAGATACGCAGTATTTT
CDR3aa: CASSTGTGGTDTQYF

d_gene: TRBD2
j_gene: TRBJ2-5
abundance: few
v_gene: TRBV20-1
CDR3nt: TGCAGTGCTAGAGATAGCGGGAGCGCGGAGACCCAGTACTTC
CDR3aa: CSARDSGSAETQYF

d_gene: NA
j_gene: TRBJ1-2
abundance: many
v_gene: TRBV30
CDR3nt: TGTGCCTACGGGACATCCTATGGCTACACCTTC
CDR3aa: CAYGTSYGYTF

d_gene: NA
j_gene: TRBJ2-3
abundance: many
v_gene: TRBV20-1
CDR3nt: TGCAGTGCTAGCGTCGCATTGGGGGACGATACGCAGTATTTT
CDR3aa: CSASVALGDDTQYF

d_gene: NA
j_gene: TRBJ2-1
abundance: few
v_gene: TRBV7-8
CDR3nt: TGTGCCAGCAGCTTAAACCCCATGAGCTCCTACAATGAGCAGTTCTTC
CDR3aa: CASSLNPMSSYNEQFF

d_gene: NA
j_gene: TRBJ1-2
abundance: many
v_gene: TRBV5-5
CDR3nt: TGTGCCAGCAGCTTGAGAGGCACTTATGGCTACACCTTC
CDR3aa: CASSLRGTYGYTF

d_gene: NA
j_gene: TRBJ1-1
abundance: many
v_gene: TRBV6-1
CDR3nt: TGTGCCAGCAGCCCTCTCCTCACAGGGAGGAAGGCTGAAGCTTTCTTT
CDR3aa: CASSPLLTGRKAEAFF

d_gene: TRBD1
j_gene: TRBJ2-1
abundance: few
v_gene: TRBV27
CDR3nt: TGTGCCAGCAGATTGACAGGGTCCTACAATGAGCAGTTCTTC
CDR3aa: CASRLTGSYNEQFF

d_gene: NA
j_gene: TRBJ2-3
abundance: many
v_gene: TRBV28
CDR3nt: TGTGCCAGCAGTTTATCCCGAGGTCGTAGCACAGATACGCAGTATTTT
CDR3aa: CASSLSRGRSTDTQYF

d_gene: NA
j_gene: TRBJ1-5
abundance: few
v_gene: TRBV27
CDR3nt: TGTGCCAGCAGAGATAGGGATGGCCAGCCCCAGCATTTT
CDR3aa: CASRDRDGQPQHF